Described below is a single T cell receptor (beta chain) sequence and its context. No antigen is known for it. Assay: immunoSEQ multiplex PCR; the TCRdb copy retains only in-frame clones and omits some. Among roughly 45,000 clones listed, approximately 78% were seen once. From germline, CDR1 is SGDLS and CDR2 YYNGEE. The CDR3 spans 20 residues. Trimming removed 0 bases at V and 2 bases at J, with 25 bases between. This specimen comes from a study of memory CD4+ T cells and cytomegalovirus serostatus. Turning to the study itself: This sample comes from healthy Belgian adults, under 10 CMV seropositive, around 26 seronegative.

Single viable CD3+CD4+CD8-CD45RO+ cells were sorted as the memory CD4+ T cells. Donors' CMV status reflects serum IgG against pp150, pp28, p38, p52. Study-level points and caveats: Suggested: most of the CMV-linked TCR signature lies in CD4+ memory cells.

The specimen sequenced was memory CD4+ T cells from blood. The clonotype comes from an adult in good health and CMV-seronegative. This chain uses TRBV9 with TRBJ2-3; the D gene is possibly TRBD2 (5 bases). CDR3 coding DNA: TGTGCCAGCAGCGTAGCTACCATCGGGCTAAGGACTGGCAACACAGATACGCAGTATTTT. Amino acids: CASSVATIGLRTGNTDTQYF.